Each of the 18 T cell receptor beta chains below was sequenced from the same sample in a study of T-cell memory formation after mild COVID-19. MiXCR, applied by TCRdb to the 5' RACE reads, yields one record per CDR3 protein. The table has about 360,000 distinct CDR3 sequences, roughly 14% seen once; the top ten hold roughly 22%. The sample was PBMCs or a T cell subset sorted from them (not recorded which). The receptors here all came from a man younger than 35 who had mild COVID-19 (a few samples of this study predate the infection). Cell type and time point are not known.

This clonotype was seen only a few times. The CDR3 region is CASSGYDGNYNEQFF. CDR3 sequence (DNA): TGTGCCAGCAGCGGATACGACGGTAACTACAATGAGCAGTTCTTC. This chain links TRBV7-9 with TRBJ2-1, with D unclear. V was cut by 5 bases and J by 3 bases, with 14 bases left in between. The CDR3 runs 15 residues. Per the germline V gene, CDR1 is SEHNR and CDR2 is FQNEAQ (reference sequence).

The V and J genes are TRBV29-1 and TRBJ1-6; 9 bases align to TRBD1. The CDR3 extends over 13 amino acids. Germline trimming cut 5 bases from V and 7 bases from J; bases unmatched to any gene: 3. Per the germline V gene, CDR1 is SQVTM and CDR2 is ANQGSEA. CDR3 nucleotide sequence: TGCAGCGTTAGGACAGGGGCAAATTCACCCCTCCACTTT. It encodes CSVRTGANSPLHF. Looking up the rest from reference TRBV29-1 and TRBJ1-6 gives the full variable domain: SAVISQKPSRDICQRGTSLTIQCQVDSQVTMMFWYRQQPGQSLTLIATANQGSEATYESGFVIDKFPISRPNLTFSTLTVSNMSPEDSSIYLCSVRTGANSPLHFGNGTRLTVT.

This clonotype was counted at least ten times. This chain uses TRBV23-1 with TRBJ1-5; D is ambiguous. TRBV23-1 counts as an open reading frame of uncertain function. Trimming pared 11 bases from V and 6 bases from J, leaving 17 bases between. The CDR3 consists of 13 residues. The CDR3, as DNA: TGCGCCCTTGATGAGGCGGGTTCTCAGCCCCAGCATTTT. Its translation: CALDEAGSQPQHF.

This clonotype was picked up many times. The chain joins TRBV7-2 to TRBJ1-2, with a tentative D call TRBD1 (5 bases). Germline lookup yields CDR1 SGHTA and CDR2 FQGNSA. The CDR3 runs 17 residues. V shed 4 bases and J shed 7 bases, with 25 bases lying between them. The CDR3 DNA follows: TGTGCCAGCAGCTCCCGAAGGCAGGGCAGCTCCCTCGTTGGCTACACCTTC. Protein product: CASSSRRQGSSLVGYTF.

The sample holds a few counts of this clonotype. This CDR3 reads CASSPGTGTLNQPQHF. CDR3 bases: TGCGCCAGCAGCCCGGGAACAGGGACCCTCAATCAGCCCCAGCATTTT. The chain links TRBV5-1 to TRBJ1-5, with a possible D match to TRBD1 (6 bases). Germline V gives CDR1 SGHRS, CDR2 YFSETQ. The CDR3 extends over 16 amino acids. Trimming left V 4 bases short and J 3 bases short, with 17 bases between.

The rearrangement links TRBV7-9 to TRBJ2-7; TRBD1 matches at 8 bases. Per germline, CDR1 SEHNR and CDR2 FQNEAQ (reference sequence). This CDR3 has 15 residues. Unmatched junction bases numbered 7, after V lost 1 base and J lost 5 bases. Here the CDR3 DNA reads TGTGCCAGCAGCTTAGACGTGACAGGGGATCACGAGCAGTACTTC. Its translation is CASSLDVTGDHEQYF.

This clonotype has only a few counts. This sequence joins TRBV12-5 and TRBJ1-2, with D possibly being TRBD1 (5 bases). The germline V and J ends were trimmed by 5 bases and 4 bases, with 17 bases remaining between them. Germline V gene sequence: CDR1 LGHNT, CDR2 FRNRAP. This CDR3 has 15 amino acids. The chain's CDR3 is CASGPLSGPLYGYTF. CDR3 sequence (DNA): TGTGCTAGTGGTCCCCTTTCGGGGCCACTCTATGGCTACACCTTC. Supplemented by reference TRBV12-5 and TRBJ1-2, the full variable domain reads DARVTQTPRHKVTEMGQEVTMRCQPILGHNTVFWYRQTMMQGLELLAYFRNRAPLDDSGMPKDRFSAEMPDATLATLKIQPSEPRDSAVYFCASGPLSGPLYGYTFGSGTRLTVV.

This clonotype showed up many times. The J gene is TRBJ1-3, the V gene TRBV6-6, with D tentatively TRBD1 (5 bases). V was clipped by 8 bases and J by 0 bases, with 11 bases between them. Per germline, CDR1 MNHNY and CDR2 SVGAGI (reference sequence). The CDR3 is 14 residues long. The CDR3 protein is CASQRGVSGNTIYF. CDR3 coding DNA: TGTGCCAGCCAGCGGGGCGTCTCTGGAAACACCATATATTTT.

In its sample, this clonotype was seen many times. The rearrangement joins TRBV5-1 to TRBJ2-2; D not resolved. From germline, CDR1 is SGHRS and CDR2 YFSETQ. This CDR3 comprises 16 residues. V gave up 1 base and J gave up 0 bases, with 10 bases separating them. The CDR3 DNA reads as TGCGCCAGCAGCTTGAACAGCCCTTCGAACACCGGGGAGCTGTTTTTT. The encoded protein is CASSLNSPSNTGELFF.

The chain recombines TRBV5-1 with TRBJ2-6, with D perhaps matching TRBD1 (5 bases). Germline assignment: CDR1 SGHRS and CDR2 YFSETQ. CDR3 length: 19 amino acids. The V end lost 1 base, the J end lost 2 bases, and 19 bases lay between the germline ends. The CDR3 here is CASSLIGIRGKAGANVLTF. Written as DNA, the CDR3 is TGCGCCAGCAGCTTGATTGGGATAAGGGGAAAGGCTGGGGCCAACGTCCTGACTTTC.

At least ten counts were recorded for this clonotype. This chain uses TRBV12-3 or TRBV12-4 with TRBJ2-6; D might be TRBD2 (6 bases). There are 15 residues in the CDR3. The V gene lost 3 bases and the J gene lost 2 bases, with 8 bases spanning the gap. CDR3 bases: TGTGCCAGCAGTTTTTGGGGGGCTGGGGCCAACGTCCTGACTTTC. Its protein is CASSFWGAGANVLTF.

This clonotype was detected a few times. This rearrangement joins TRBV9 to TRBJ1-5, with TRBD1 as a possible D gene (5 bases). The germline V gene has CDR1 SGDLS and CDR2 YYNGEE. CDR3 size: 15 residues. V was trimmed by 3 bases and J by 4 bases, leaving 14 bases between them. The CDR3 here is CASSEGPSGNQPQHF. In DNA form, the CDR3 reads TGTGCCAGCAGCGAGGGACCGAGTGGAAATCAGCCCCAGCATTTT.

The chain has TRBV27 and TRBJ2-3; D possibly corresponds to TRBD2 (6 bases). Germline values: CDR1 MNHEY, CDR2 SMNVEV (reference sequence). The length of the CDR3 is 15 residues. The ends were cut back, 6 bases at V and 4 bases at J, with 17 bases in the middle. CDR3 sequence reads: CASRSLGGSSDTQYF. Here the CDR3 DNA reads TGTGCCAGCAGGTCCCTGGGGGGTAGTTCAGATACGCAGTATTTT.

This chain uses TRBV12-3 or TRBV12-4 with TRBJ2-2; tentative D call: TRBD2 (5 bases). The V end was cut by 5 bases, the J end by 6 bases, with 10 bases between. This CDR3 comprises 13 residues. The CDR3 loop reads CASSDGVPGELFF. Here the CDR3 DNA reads TGTGCCAGCAGTGACGGGGTACCCGGGGAGCTGTTTTTT.

CDR3 residues: CASSASHRGTEAFF. CDR3 coding DNA: TGTGCCAGCAGTGCCTCCCATAGGGGCACTGAAGCTTTCTTT. This rearrangement joins TRBV6-1 to TRBJ1-1; maybe TRBD1 (5 bases). V was clipped by 4 bases and J by 4 bases, with 13 bases between them. This CDR3 spans 14 amino acids. The germline V gene has CDR1 MNHNS and CDR2 SASEGT.

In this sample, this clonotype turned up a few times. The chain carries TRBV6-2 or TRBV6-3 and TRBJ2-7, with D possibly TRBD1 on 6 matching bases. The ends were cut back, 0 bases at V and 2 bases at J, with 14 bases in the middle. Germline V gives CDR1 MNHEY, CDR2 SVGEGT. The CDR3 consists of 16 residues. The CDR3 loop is CASSYSPYGQTYEQYF. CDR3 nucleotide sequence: TGTGCCAGCAGTTACTCCCCCTATGGACAGACCTACGAGCAGTACTTC.

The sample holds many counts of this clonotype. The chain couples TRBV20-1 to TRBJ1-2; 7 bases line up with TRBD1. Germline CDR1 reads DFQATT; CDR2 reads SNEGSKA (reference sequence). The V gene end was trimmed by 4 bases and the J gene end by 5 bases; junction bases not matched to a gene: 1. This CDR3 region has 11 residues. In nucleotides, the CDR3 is TGCAGTGCTATGACAGGGTATGGCTACACCTTC. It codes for CSAMTGYGYTF.

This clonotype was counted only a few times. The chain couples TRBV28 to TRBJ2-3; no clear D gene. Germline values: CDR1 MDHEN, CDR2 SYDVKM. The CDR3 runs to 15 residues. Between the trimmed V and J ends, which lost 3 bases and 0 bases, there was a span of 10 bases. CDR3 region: CASSLADPSTDTQYF. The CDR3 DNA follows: TGTGCCAGCAGTTTGGCAGACCCTAGCACAGATACGCAGTATTTT.